Following are 5 T cell receptor beta chains from one sample sequenced in a study of blood T cell repertoires in COVID-19. Sequencing used immunoSEQ multiplex PCR; TCRdb keeps in-frame clones, though not all of them. The sample yields 160,000 or so clones, roughly nine tenths seen once. Material: peripheral blood. All receptors derive from a woman in her seventies with acute or convalescent COVID-19.

The chain recombines TRBV7-8 with TRBJ1-4; maybe TRBD1 (6 bases). The CDR3 sequence is 15 residues long. The germline V gene encodes CDR1 SGHVS and CDR2 FQNEAQ. Trimming removed 5 bases at V and 4 bases at J, with 14 bases between. Written as DNA, the CDR3 is TGTGCCAGCAGCACCTCGACAGGAGTTAATGAAAAACTGTTTTTT. Encoded protein: CASSTSTGVNEKLFF.

The chain uses TRBV19 and TRBJ1-6; TRBD1 matches 8 bases. V lost 5 bases and J lost 5; bases outside the gene matches: 5. This CDR3 has 15 amino acids. Germline CDR1 and CDR2: LNHDA and SQIVND (reference sequence). CDR3 coding DNA: TGTGCCAGTAGTCCTCGGACAGGGAATAATTCACCCCTCCACTTT. This sequence encodes CASSPRTGNNSPLHF.

V usage is TRBV29-1 and J usage is TRBJ2-1; 7 bases map to TRBD2. Unmatched junction bases numbered 7, after V lost 5 bases and J lost 0 bases. The V gene's germline CDR1 is SQVTM and CDR2 ANQGSEA. The CDR3 totals 15 residues. This CDR3 reads CSVYISGSSYNEQFF. In nucleotides, the CDR3 is TGCAGCGTTTACATTAGCGGGTCCTCCTACAATGAGCAGTTCTTC.

V is TRBV7-2 and J is TRBJ1-1; D perhaps matches TRBD1 (5 bases). With 6 bases removed from V and 2 bases from J, the gap between germline ends came to 13 bases. This CDR3 is 14 amino acids long. From germline, CDR1 is SGHTA and CDR2 FQGNSA. CDR3: CASSFGQLNTEAFF. The CDR3 DNA is TGTGCCAGCAGTTTCGGACAACTTAACACTGAAGCTTTCTTT. The full variable domain, rest sourced from reference TRBV7-2 and TRBJ1-1, is GAGVSQSPSNKVTEKGKDVELRCDPISGHTALYWYRQSLGQGLEFLIYFQGNSAPDKSGLPSDRFSAERTGGSVSTLTIQRTQQEDSAVYLCASSFGQLNTEAFFGQGTRLTVV.

A few counts support this clone. V usage is TRBV19 and J usage is TRBJ1-5; D is ambiguous. V was cut by 2 bases and J by 1 base, with 15 bases left in between. The CDR3 has 17 amino acids. The germline CDR1 and CDR2 sequences are LNHDA and SQIVND (reference sequence). The CDR3 sequence is CASSIRPVAGSNQPQHF. The CDR3 nucleotides are TGTGCCAGTAGTATAAGGCCGGTGGCAGGAAGCAATCAGCCCCAGCATTTT.